This T cell receptor (beta chain) was sequenced for a study of cytomegalovirus exposure and HLA in healthy donors. Study-level findings and limits: Because they were indistinguishable, some V segments, including TRBV6-2 and TRBV6-3, were excluded. It was likely that a cluster of highly shared sequence variants was a sequencing artifact.

The germline V and J ends were trimmed by 5 bases and 0 bases, with 11 bases remaining between them. The CDR3 runs 15 residues. Per the germline V gene, CDR1 is SGHAT and CDR2 is FQNNGV. Both 60 Vbeta primers and 13 Jbeta primers went into the PCR. Sequencing was performed with immunoSEQ multiplex PCR; in TCRdb, only in-frame clones are kept and a portion is missing. The sample has some 90,000 clones, roughly three quarters seen once. To note about this clone: Its antigen remains unidentified.

This clonotype originated in a woman aged 50 to 65 in good health and CMV-seropositive. The material sequenced was PBMCs. The chain has TRBV11-2 and TRBJ2-1; D possibly corresponds to TRBD1 (6 bases). CDR3 protein: CASSELDSSYNEQFF. The CDR3 nucleotides are TGTGCCAGCAGCGAACTGGACAGCTCCTACAATGAGCAGTTCTTC.